This note documents a single T cell receptor beta chain sequence. Its antigen is unknown. PBMCs numbering at least 6.5 million were isolated per sample. The extraction recovered at least 5.5 micrograms of total RNA per sample. A second PCR, run for about 6 to 11 cycles, used a sample-barcoded 5' primer plus a J-beta primer mix. Carrying 12 random nucleotides, a template-switch adaptor labeled each individual cDNA molecule. TCRdb recomputed calls from the 5' RACE reads with MiXCR, one row per CDR3 protein. The profile shows hundreds of thousands of distinct CDR3 sequences, nearly 60% of them singletons. This specimen belongs to a study of blood T cells in healthy people across ages. Study-wide results and limits: Unsorted PBMCs ruled out conclusive naive versus antigen-experienced comparison.

Sequences were obtained from blood. This clonotype originated in a young man in good health.

CDR3 residues: CATQLGVESGELFF. For the CDR3, the DNA is TGTGCCACCCAGCTGGGAGTTGAGTCCGGGGAGCTGTTTTTT. V is TRBV7-2 and J is TRBJ2-2; a possible D gene is TRBD2 (5 bases). The CDR3 totals 14 residues. Germline CDR1 is SGHTA and CDR2 is FQGNSA. Trimming removed 10 bases from V and 6 bases from J, with 18 bases in between.